These 26 T cell receptor beta chains came from one sample sequenced in a study of cytomegalovirus exposure and HLA in healthy donors. 60 Vbeta and 13 Jbeta primers were used in PCR. TCRdb keeps only in-frame clones here, not all; method: immunoSEQ multiplex PCR. The sample yields about 94,000 clones, 50% to 75% seen once. Sequences were obtained from PBMCs. The receptors come from a man aged 25-45 years in good health and CMV-seronegative.

The gene calls are TRBV28 and TRBJ2-7; 8 positions agree with TRBD1. Germline V gives CDR1 MDHEN, CDR2 SYDVKM. V trimming: 7 bases; J trimming: 7 bases; junction bases outside the gene matches: 15. There are 15 residues in the CDR3. The CDR3 DNA follows: TGTGCCAGCACCGCGCCCCAGGGGGCGCCGGGGGAGCAGTACTTC. It yields the protein CASTAPQGAPGEQYF.

The chain combines TRBV2 with TRBJ2-7; D not resolved. V was shortened by 6 bases and J by 3 bases, with 6 bases between the two germline ends. Germline V gives CDR1 SNHLY, CDR2 FYNNEI. There are 11 residues in the CDR3. CDR3 nucleotide sequence: TGTGCCAGCAGGGCTAGCTACGAGCAGTACTTC. Translating it yields CASRASYEQYF.

The rearrangement links TRBV2 to TRBJ2-5; the match to TRBD1 covers 9 bases. There are 14 residues in the CDR3. With 5 bases clipped from V and 4 bases from J, the junction kept 5 bases outside the gene matches. Germline V gene lookup returns CDR1 SNHLY and CDR2 FYNNEI. The CDR3 reads CASSLLQGAETQYF. CDR3 DNA: TGTGCCAGCAGTTTATTACAGGGGGCAGAGACCCAGTACTTC.

The CDR3 loop is CASSFDRGKHQPQHF. CDR3 sequence (DNA): TGTGCCAGCAGCTTTGACAGGGGAAAACATCAGCCCCAGCATTTT. The chain employs TRBV7-3 and TRBJ1-5, with 8 positions matching TRBD1. In germline, CDR1 is SGHTA, CDR2 FQGTGA. The V gene end was trimmed by 3 bases and the J gene end by 5 bases; junction bases not matched to a gene: 6. The CDR3 loop spans 15 amino acids.

In this sample, this clone turned up a few times. At one end, the junction sequence differs from germline, possibly due to a read error. The genes are TRBV7-9 and TRBJ2-7; D is perhaps TRBD1 (6 bases). Germline V gene sequence: CDR1 SEHNR, CDR2 FQNEAQ (reference sequence). The CDR3 sequence is 14 residues long. The CDR3: CSSSSQGSTYEQYF. The DNA for the CDR3 is TGTTCCAGCAGTTCCCAGGGGAGCACCTACGAGCAGTACTTC. The full variable domain, its missing parts supplied by reference TRBV7-9 and TRBJ2-7, is DTGVSQNPRHKITKRGQNVTFRCDPISEHNRLYWYRQTLGQGPEFLTYFQNEAQLEKSRLLSDRFSAERPKGSFSTLEIQRTEQGDSAMYLCSSSSQGSTYEQYFGPGTRLTVT.

In regard to this clone: Other DNA sequences in this specimen translate into the identical CDR3. The chain links TRBV7-9 to TRBJ2-1; D possibly corresponds to TRBD2 (6 bases). The V end was cut by 8 bases, the J end by 0 bases, with 8 bases between. CDR3 length: 13 amino acids. CDR1 is SEHNR, CDR2 FQNEAQ, per germline (reference sequence). The CDR3 sequence: CASAGGSYNEQFF. The CDR3 DNA reads TGTGCCAGCGCCGGGGGCTCCTACAATGAGCAGTTCTTC.

This chain links TRBV7-6 with TRBJ1-2, with 9 bases fitting TRBD1. This CDR3 contains 13 residues. Germline V lookup: CDR1 SGHVS, CDR2 FNYEAQ. V dropped 7 bases and J dropped 8; count of bases not matched to a gene: 8. This chain's CDR3 is CASTPGQGSGYTF. The CDR3 coding sequence is TGTGCCAGCACCCCGGGACAGGGTAGCGGCTACACCTTC.

In this sample, this clone turned up a few times. This chain's CDR3 is CASSSGTGAFQYF. The CDR3 DNA sequence: TGTGCCAGCAGTTCCGGGACAGGAGCCTTCCAGTACTTC. This chain connects TRBV27 to TRBJ2-5, with 8 bases fitting TRBD1. Looked up from germline, CDR1 is MNHEY and CDR2 is SMNVEV (reference sequence). The V gene end was trimmed by 4 bases and the J gene end by 10 bases; junction bases not matched to a gene: 8. This CDR3 is 13 amino acids long.

The chain combines TRBV5-1 with TRBJ2-1; 11 positions agree with TRBD2. CDR1 is SGHRS, CDR2 YFSETQ, per germline. V gave up 8 bases and J gave up 4 bases; unmatched junction bases: 8. The CDR3 extends over 15 amino acids. As DNA, the CDR3 is TGCGCCAGTGGACCGGGACTAGCGGCATACAATGAGCAGTTCTTC. Protein sequence: CASGPGLAAYNEQFF.

This chain joins TRBV11-2 and TRBJ1-3; D may be TRBD1 (5 bases). Germline V CDR1 and CDR2: SGHAT, FQNNGV. The germline V and J ends were trimmed by 5 bases and 0 bases, with 17 bases remaining between them. The CDR3 sequence is 17 residues long. This CDR3 reads CASSQFRQSLSGNTIYF. The CDR3 DNA is TGTGCCAGCAGCCAGTTCCGACAGAGCCTCTCTGGAAACACCATATATTTT.

The rearrangement joins TRBV29-1 to TRBJ1-1, with 7 positions matching TRBD1. With 3 bases clipped from V and 0 bases from J, the junction kept 10 bases outside the gene matches. Germline assignment: CDR1 SQVTM and CDR2 ANQGSEA. This CDR3 comprises 16 residues. The CDR3 loop reads CSVDTQGTMLNTEAFF. The CDR3 nucleotides are TGCAGCGTTGACACACAGGGGACGATGTTGAACACTGAAGCTTTCTTT.

Comments on this clone: The junction departs from the called germline gene at one end, perhaps through a read error. This chain connects TRBV15 to TRBJ2-1, with 12 nucleotides matching TRBD2. This CDR3 spans 13 amino acids. Germline V CDR1 and CDR2: LNHNV, YYDKDF (reference sequence). The CDR3 loop is CATSRELAGGRVF. The CDR3 DNA reads as TGTGCCACCAGCAGAGAACTAGCGGGAGGTCGGGTCTTC. The variable domain in full, with the rest retrieved from reference TRBV15 and TRBJ2-1, is DAMVIQNPRYQVTQFGKPVTLSCSQTLNHNVMYWYQQKSSQAPKLLFHYYDKDFNNEADTPDNFQSRRPNTSFCFLDIRSPGLGDTAMYLCATSRELAGGRVFGPGTRLTVL.

The chain couples TRBV19 to TRBJ2-7; the match to TRBD2 covers 8 bases. Germline trimming cut 10 bases from V and 6 bases from J; bases unmatched to any gene: 11. In germline, CDR1 is LNHDA, CDR2 SQIVND (reference sequence). The CDR3 runs to 13 residues. The CDR3 DNA sequence: TGTGCCACTATTGGGACTAGTCACTTCGAGCAGTACTTC. This encodes CATIGTSHFEQYF.

This clone was recorded a few times. This chain uses TRBV27 with TRBJ1-5; D remains ambiguous. Germline V gene data show CDR1 as MNHEY and CDR2 as SMNVEV (reference sequence). V lost 1 base and J lost 1, with 11 bases in between. The CDR3 totals 16 residues. The CDR3 protein is CASSLYRTGSNQPQHF. CDR3 DNA sequence: TGTGCCAGCAGTTTATACAGAACTGGGAGCAATCAGCCCCAGCATTTT.

V gene TRBV7-9 combines with J gene TRBJ1-5; 7 nucleotides align to TRBD1. Germline lookup yields CDR1 SEHNR and CDR2 FQNEAQ (reference sequence). The CDR3 has 16 amino acids. Losses at the gene ends were 4 bases for V and 6 bases for J; bases not matched to a gene: 12. The CDR3 DNA sequence: TGTGCCAGCAGCTCAAACGGACAGGCGGTAACTCAGCCCCAGCATTTT. Amino acid sequence: CASSSNGQAVTQPQHF.

CDR3 in amino acids: CASSWTGTGSDNEQFF. CDR3 in DNA: TGTGCCAGCAGCTGGACCGGGACAGGGTCAGACAATGAGCAGTTCTTC. This chain connects TRBV11-3 to TRBJ2-1; 9 bases line up with TRBD1. This CDR3 has 16 amino acids. From germline, CDR1 is SGHNT and CDR2 YENEEA. V shed 4 bases and J 5 bases; nucleotides not matched to a gene: 9.

The chain has TRBV7-9 and TRBJ2-1; 10 bases align to TRBD2. V lost 5 bases to trimming and J lost 6 bases; unmatched junction nucleotides: 7. Germline values: CDR1 SEHNR, CDR2 FQNEAQ (reference sequence). This CDR3 comprises 15 residues. The DNA of the CDR3 is TGTGCCAGCAGCACGAGTGCTAGCGGGGGCAATGAGCAGTTCTTC. Protein product: CASSTSASGGNEQFF.

The J gene is TRBJ1-6, the V gene TRBV4-1, with 7 bases lining up with TRBD1. The V gene's germline CDR1 is MGHRA and CDR2 YSYEKL. V lost 3 bases, J lost 12 bases, and 8 bases stayed unmatched. CDR3 size: 14 residues. CDR3 coding DNA: TGCGCCAGCAGCCAGGAGACAGGGAATAGACCCCTCCACTTT. Encoded protein: CASSQETGNRPLHF.

The genes are TRBV6-1 and TRBJ1-5; the match to TRBD1 covers 9 bases. The CDR3 is 14 residues long. The ends lost 6 bases at V and 1 base at J; junction bases unmatched: 1. Germline-derived CDR1 and CDR2 are MNHNS and SASEGT. The CDR3 here is CASRQGASNQPQHF. The CDR3 region has the DNA TGTGCCAGCAGACAGGGGGCGAGCAATCAGCCCCAGCATTTT.

J is TRBJ2-3 and V is TRBV7-9; 9 bases agree with TRBD2. V shed 2 bases and J 1 base; nucleotides not matched to a gene: 4. Germline assignment: CDR1 SEHNR and CDR2 FQNEAQ (reference sequence). The CDR3 is 16 amino acids. The DNA of the CDR3 is TGTGCCAGCAGCTTATGGGCGGGAGGGGGCACAGATACGCAGTATTTT. Its protein is CASSLWAGGGTDTQYF.

The chain carries TRBV10-1 and TRBJ2-6, with D maybe TRBD2 (8 bases). Deletions cut 9 bases from V and 0 bases from J, with 12 bases between. Germline CDR1 WNHNN, CDR2 SYGVQD (reference sequence). The CDR3 length is 15 residues. CDR3: CASSGTDSGANVLTF. The CDR3 DNA reads TGCGCCAGTAGCGGGACAGACTCTGGGGCCAACGTCCTGACTTTC.

The chain carries TRBV5-1 and TRBJ2-2; D not certain. Between the trimmed V and J ends, which lost 0 bases and 6 bases, there was a span of 9 bases. CDR1 and CDR2 (germline): SGHRS, YFSETQ. The CDR3 runs 14 residues. The CDR3 protein is CASSLDPRSGELFF. CDR3 nucleotide sequence: TGCGCCAGCAGCTTGGACCCTCGGTCCGGGGAGCTGTTTTTT.

Written as DNA, the CDR3 is TGTGCCAGCAGCTTACCCCGGGACAATGAGAATGAGCAGTTCTTC. As protein: CASSLPRDNENEQFF. This rearrangement joins TRBV7-3 to TRBJ2-1; possible D gene TRBD1, 6 bases. The germline CDR1 and CDR2 sequences are SGHTA and FQGTGA. V was cut by 2 bases and J by 7 bases, with 15 bases left in between. The CDR3 has 15 residues.

The chain employs TRBV29-1 and TRBJ2-3, with TRBD2 identical over 14 bases. Losses at the gene ends were 4 bases for V and 1 base for J; bases not matched to a gene: 10. This CDR3 has 18 amino acids. Germline lookup yields CDR1 SQVTM and CDR2 ANQGSEA. The CDR3 loop reads CSVGAGTSGSTGTDTQYF. The CDR3 DNA sequence: TGCAGCGTTGGAGCCGGGACTAGCGGGAGTACTGGCACAGATACGCAGTATTTT.

The chain uses TRBV7-8 and TRBJ2-3, with TRBD2 matching 8 bases. The germline V gene encodes CDR1 SGHVS and CDR2 FQNEAQ. After removal of 4 bases from V and 3 bases from J, the junction contained 9 bases not matched to a gene. CDR3 length: 16 residues. CDR3 nucleotide sequence: TGTGCCAGCAGCTACACGGGGGGGCGTGTAACAGATACGCAGTATTTT. Protein product: CASSYTGGRVTDTQYF.

The genes are TRBV2 and TRBJ1-5; D gene ambiguous. Per germline, CDR1 SNHLY and CDR2 FYNNEI. The CDR3 has 14 residues. Trimming took 0 bases from V and 5 from J, leaving 8 bases between them. This CDR3 is CASSEAQSYQPQHF. In nucleotides, the CDR3 is TGTGCCAGCAGTGAAGCACAGAGTTATCAGCCCCAGCATTTT.